This T cell receptor beta chain was retrieved from a study of blood T cell repertoires in COVID-19. Whole-study context: PBMCs, B-cell-depleted T cells, or T cells provided the cDNA or gDNA that made up the material.

CDR3 size: 15 residues. Germline-derived CDR1 and CDR2 are MDHEN and SYDVKM. V lost 6 bases and J 1 base, leaving 13 bases between the germline ends. Patients of the Seattle cohort, enrolled during active infection, were followed longitudinally. Authors' methods: From reference gene primer amplification, estimates of nucleated cell counts were derived. The table came from immunoSEQ multiplex PCR; TCRdb's copy has only in-frame clones and leaves some out. D and trimming come from the DNA, and the V and J calls and clone size come from that table. This sample carries fewer than 45,000 clones, about three quarters of them seen once, and the ten largest clones take about 10%.

The sequence came from a man aged 70-80 years with COVID-19, enrolled during active disease. The source material was peripheral blood. The rearrangement links TRBV28 to TRBJ1-5, with D perhaps matching TRBD1 (6 bases). CDR3 in amino acids: CASSPPGQSNQPQHF. The CDR3 DNA follows: TGTGCCAGCAGCCCCCCGGGACAAAGCAATCAGCCCCAGCATTTT.